Below are 29 T cell receptor beta chains sequenced from a single sample in a study of T-cell memory formation after mild COVID-19. A single record per CDR3 protein comes from TCRdb applying MiXCR to the 5' RACE reads. The top ten clones hold around 13% of a sample with roughly 620,000 distinct CDR3 sequences, about 20% of them seen once. The material sequenced was PBMCs or a T cell subset sorted from them (not recorded which). These receptors all stem from an adult woman who had mild COVID-19 (a few samples of this study predate the infection). Cell type and time point are not known.

The chain links TRBV5-1 to TRBJ1-6; D ambiguous. CDR1 is SGHRS, CDR2 YFSETQ, per germline. CDR3 size: 13 residues. V was trimmed by 7 bases and J by 7 bases, leaving 12 bases between them. Here the CDR3 DNA reads TGCGCCAGCGGGGAGGGTGAAAATTCACCCCTCCACTTT. It encodes CASGEGENSPLHF.

This chain links TRBV7-3 with TRBJ2-1; 8 bases map to TRBD2. The CDR3 totals 15 residues. Germline V lookup: CDR1 SGHTA, CDR2 FQGTGA. V dropped 4 bases and J dropped 7; count of bases not matched to a gene: 9. CDR3 bases: TGTGCCAGCAGCTCCTCGCGGGGGGCGGGGAATGAGCAGTTCTTC. Encoded protein: CASSSSRGAGNEQFF.

The V gene is TRBV18, the J gene TRBJ2-1; 8 bases fit TRBD1. The CDR3 extends over 14 amino acids. With V trimmed by 6 bases and J by 8 bases, 9 bases remained unmatched. CDR1 and CDR2 (germline): KGHSH, LQKENI. CDR3 coding DNA: TGTGCCAGCTCCAGGGGGCTCGGTCAAGATGAGCAGTTCTTC. This translates into CASSRGLGQDEQFF.

In this sample, this clonotype turned up a few times. V and J are TRBV20-1 and TRBJ1-5; 7 nucleotides align to TRBD1. Losses at the gene ends were 4 bases for V and 3 bases for J; bases not matched to a gene: 6. The CDR3 consists of 14 residues. Germline V gene sequence: CDR1 DFQATT, CDR2 SNEGSKA (reference sequence). CDR3 sequence: CSAKSGTANQPQHF. In nucleotides, the CDR3 is TGCAGTGCTAAATCCGGGACAGCCAATCAGCCCCAGCATTTT.

The chain is built from TRBV5-1 and TRBJ2-1; 12 nucleotides match TRBD2. V shed 3 bases, J shed 7 bases, and the junction held 5 bases outside the gene matches. The CDR3 has 15 residues. CDR1 and CDR2 from the germline V gene are SGHRS and YFSETQ. The CDR3 here is CASSSTSGGSNEQFF. The CDR3 region has the DNA TGCGCCAGCAGCTCTACTAGCGGGGGGAGTAATGAGCAGTTCTTC.

The chain couples TRBV6-5 to TRBJ1-5, with D unresolved. V lost 7 bases and J lost 0, with 16 bases in between. The germline CDR1 and CDR2 sequences are MNHEY and SVGAGI. This CDR3 spans 16 amino acids. The CDR3: CASKGGHEDSNQPQHF. The CDR3 DNA reads TGTGCCAGCAAGGGAGGGCACGAAGATAGCAATCAGCCCCAGCATTTT.

The V gene is TRBV7-9, the J gene TRBJ2-1, with a possible D match to TRBD2 (5 bases). With 3 bases removed from V and 12 bases from J, the gap between germline ends came to 15 bases. Germline CDR1 reads SEHNR; CDR2 reads FQNEAQ (reference sequence). This CDR3 has 13 amino acids. DNA for the CDR3: TGTGCCAGCAGCTTTAGCGCCCAGTGGGGGCAGTTCTTC. Its translation is CASSFSAQWGQFF.

This clonotype has just a few counts. The chain carries TRBV4-1 and TRBJ1-5, with D maybe TRBD1 (5 bases). CDR3 length: 15 residues. The germline V gene has CDR1 MGHRA and CDR2 YSYEKL. V lost 4 bases to trimming and J lost 2 bases, with 12 bases between them. CDR3 sequence: CASSPRDLGNQPQHF. In nucleotides, the CDR3 is TGCGCCAGCAGCCCCAGGGACCTTGGCAATCAGCCCCAGCATTTT.

The genes are TRBV24-1 and TRBJ2-1, with D perhaps TRBD1 or TRBD2 (5 bases each). There are 15 residues in the CDR3. Deletions cut 5 bases from V and 3 bases from J, with 13 bases between. CDR1 is KGHDR, CDR2 SFDVKD, per germline. This CDR3 reads CATSAAGDLYNEQFF. DNA of the CDR3: TGTGCCACCAGTGCCGCCGGGGACCTCTACAATGAGCAGTTCTTC.

The rearrangement uses TRBV20-1 and TRBJ2-1; D not resolved. V dropped 1 base and J dropped 3 bases, with 7 bases sitting between them. Germline assignment: CDR1 DFQATT and CDR2 SNEGSKA (reference sequence). The CDR3 runs to 13 residues. CDR3 sequence: CSARGVDYNEQFF. CDR3 in DNA: TGCAGTGCTAGAGGAGTAGACTACAATGAGCAGTTCTTC.

Only a few counts were recorded for this clonotype. This rearrangement joins TRBV9 to TRBJ1-1; a possible D gene is TRBD1 (6 bases). Deletions cut 0 bases from V and 6 bases from J, with 12 bases between. The CDR3 length is 14 residues. Per germline, CDR1 SGDLS and CDR2 YYNGEE. CDR3 protein: CASSVEGGRAEAFF. In nucleotides, the CDR3 is TGTGCCAGCAGCGTAGAGGGGGGCCGTGCTGAAGCTTTCTTT.

This clonotype was observed a handful of times. The rearrangement joins TRBV28 to TRBJ2-2; the D gene is possibly TRBD2 (5 bases). CDR1 is MDHEN, CDR2 SYDVKM, per germline. Trimming stripped 5 bases from V and 3 bases from J, with 13 bases between. The CDR3 consists of 15 residues. CDR3 sequence: CASSVIYGDTGELFF. The CDR3 bases are TGTGCCAGCAGTGTTATATACGGGGACACCGGGGAGCTGTTTTTT.

V gene TRBV6-1 combines with J gene TRBJ1-2; TRBD1 matches at 8 bases. V was pared by 3 bases and J by 4 bases, with 16 bases of the junction left unmatched. This CDR3 has 18 residues. The germline gives CDR1 MNHNS, CDR2 SASEGT. CDR3 nucleotide sequence: TGTGCCAGCAGTGAGTTCCCCGTCTCGACAGGGGATGGCTATGGCTACACCTTC. Translating it yields CASSEFPVSTGDGYGYTF.

CDR3 bases: TGTGCCAGCAACACACAGGGGGCTCGCAACACCATATATTTT. It is translated as CASNTQGARNTIYF. The rearrangement links TRBV12-3 or TRBV12-4 to TRBJ1-3; TRBD1 matches at 9 bases. The CDR3 runs to 14 residues. Trimming took 7 bases from V and 7 from J; bases not matched to a gene: 8.

This clonotype has just a few counts. This chain uses TRBV10-3 with TRBJ2-3, with D possibly being TRBD2 (5 bases). V was pared by 6 bases and J by 2 bases, with 15 bases between. The V gene's germline CDR1 is ENHRY and CDR2 SYGVKD. The CDR3 sequence is 15 residues long. The CDR3 coding sequence is TGTGCCATCAGGAGTAGCGACGCAAACACAGATACGCAGTATTTT. Encoded protein: CAIRSSDANTDTQYF.

The chain is built from TRBV7-8 and TRBJ2-7, with 12 bases fitting TRBD2. Per the germline V gene, CDR1 is SGHVS and CDR2 is FQNEAQ. V trimming: 5 bases; J trimming: 3 bases; junction bases outside the gene matches: 8. The CDR3 is made up of 16 amino acids. Here the CDR3 reads CASSPQRLAGDYEQYF. The CDR3 DNA follows: TGTGCCAGCAGCCCACAACGACTAGCGGGAGACTACGAGCAGTACTTC.

This clonotype was seen more than once but under ten times. The V and J genes are TRBV29-1 and TRBJ1-1; TRBD1 agrees at 10 bases. This CDR3 is 17 amino acids long. V lost 1 base, J lost 0 bases, and 8 bases stayed unmatched. Per germline, CDR1 SQVTM and CDR2 ANQGSEA. This chain's CDR3 is CSVEGWTGGVVNTEAFF. CDR3 coding DNA: TGCAGCGTTGAAGGGTGGACAGGGGGAGTCGTGAACACTGAAGCTTTCTTT. Based on the CDR3 plus reference TRBV29-1 and TRBJ1-1, the full variable domain is SAVISQKPSRDICQRGTSLTIQCQVDSQVTMMFWYRQQPGQSLTLIATANQGSEATYESGFVIDKFPISRPNLTFSTLTVSNMSPEDSSIYLCSVEGWTGGVVNTEAFFGQGTRLTVV.

This clonotype was counted a few times. This chain joins TRBV30 and TRBJ2-1; 10 bases fit TRBD2. Germline CDR1 reads GTSNPN; CDR2 reads SVGIG (reference sequence). With 4 bases clipped from V and 10 bases from J, the junction kept 7 bases outside the gene matches. The CDR3 consists of 13 residues. DNA for the CDR3: TGTGCCTGGAAAGTAGCGGGAGGTTTGGAGCAGTTCTTC. As protein: CAWKVAGGLEQFF. The variable domain in full, completed from reference TRBV30 and TRBJ2-1, reads SQTIHQWPATLVQPVGSPLSLECTVEGTSNPNLYWYRQAAGRGLQLLFYSVGIGQISSEVPQNLSASRPQDRQFILSSKKLLLSDSGFYLCAWKVAGGLEQFFGPGTRLTVL.

This clonotype has only a few counts. The chain recombines TRBV12-5 with TRBJ2-7, with D perhaps given as TRBD1 or TRBD2 (5 bases each). Per the germline V gene, CDR1 is LGHNT and CDR2 is FRNRAP. Deletions cut 1 base from V and 6 bases from J, with 10 bases between. This CDR3 contains 13 residues. CDR3 region: CASGLGEGSEQYF. DNA of the CDR3: TGTGCTAGTGGTTTGGGAGAGGGGAGCGAGCAGTACTTC.

Many counts were recorded for this clonotype. J is TRBJ2-7 and V is TRBV7-6; 8 bases match TRBD2. The CDR3 runs 14 residues. V dropped 2 bases and J dropped 5; count of bases not matched to a gene: 5. In germline, CDR1 is SGHVS, CDR2 FNYEAQ. CDR3 nucleotide sequence: TGTGCCAGCAGCTTAACGGGGGGGCCAAACGAGCAGTACTTC. Its translation is CASSLTGGPNEQYF.

V and J are TRBV10-3 and TRBJ2-7; TRBD2 agrees at 8 bases. The CDR3 runs to 16 residues. The V and J ends lost 0 bases and 5 bases, in that order; junction bases with no gene match: 9. Germline CDR1 is ENHRY and CDR2 is SYGVKD. The CDR3 region is CAISESGTRGLHEQYF. The CDR3 DNA follows: TGTGCCATCAGTGAGTCAGGGACTAGGGGCCTCCACGAGCAGTACTTC.

This clonotype was seen repeatedly, ten times or more. The rearrangement links TRBV7-3 to TRBJ2-1; TRBD2 is a possible D gene (5 bases). V lost 2 bases and J lost 2, with 10 bases in between. The CDR3 is made up of 15 amino acids. Germline loops: CDR1 SGHTA, CDR2 FQGTGA. The CDR3 coding sequence is TGTGCCAGCAGCTTATTCGTGGAGGCCTACAATGAGCAGTTCTTC. Its translation: CASSLFVEAYNEQFF.

There are a few counts of this clonotype. The chain has TRBV5-5 and TRBJ2-1, with TRBD1 matching over 8 bases. The CDR3 has 15 residues. V shed 1 base, J shed 4 bases, and the junction held 4 bases outside the gene matches. Germline V lookup: CDR1 SGHKS, CDR2 YYEKEE (reference sequence). CDR3 region: CASSLPGQDYNEQFF. CDR3 in DNA: TGTGCCAGCAGCTTGCCGGGACAGGATTACAATGAGCAGTTCTTC.

This clonotype was seen many times. This chain connects TRBV12-3 or TRBV12-4 to TRBJ2-1; 12 nucleotides align to TRBD2. The CDR3 runs 14 residues. Germline trimming cut 5 bases from V and 4 bases from J; bases unmatched to any gene: 0. The CDR3 coding sequence is TGTGCCAGCAGTGGACTAGCGGGGTACAATGAGCAGTTCTTC. Its translation is CASSGLAGYNEQFF.

The chain links TRBV7-2 to TRBJ1-2; maybe TRBD1 (6 bases). From germline, CDR1 is SGHTA and CDR2 FQGNSA. V gave up 5 bases and J gave up 6 bases, with 16 bases separating them. CDR3 length equals 14 residues. This chain's CDR3 is CASSRSTGIHGYTF. CDR3 bases: TGTGCCAGCAGCCGTTCGACAGGAATCCATGGCTACACCTTC.

This clonotype was seen ten or more times. The chain uses TRBV15 and TRBJ2-1, with 7 positions matching TRBD2. V shed 2 bases and J 7 bases; nucleotides not matched to a gene: 2. Germline CDR1 reads LNHNV; CDR2 reads YYDKDF (reference sequence). The CDR3 consists of 13 residues. In DNA form, the CDR3 reads TGTGCCACCAGCAGAAGACTAGCTAATGAGCAGTTCTTC. Its protein product is CATSRRLANEQFF.

This clonotype was detected a few times. V and J are TRBV29-1 and TRBJ2-7; 7 nucleotides line up with TRBD1. Trimming removed 3 bases from V and 5 bases from J; junction bases left unmatched: 4. Germline V gene sequence: CDR1 SQVTM, CDR2 ANQGSEA. The CDR3 has 12 amino acids. The CDR3 nucleotides read TGCAGCGTTGAGGGGGACAGTGACGAGCAGTACTTC. Translating it yields CSVEGDSDEQYF.

This clonotype was seen ten or more times. The chain recombines TRBV5-6 with TRBJ2-1; 9 nucleotides agree with TRBD2. Germline V gene sequence: CDR1 SGHDT, CDR2 YYEEEE. With 0 bases clipped from V and 7 bases from J, the junction kept 5 bases outside the gene matches. There are 15 residues in the CDR3. This CDR3 is CASSLVAGGPNEQFF. The CDR3 DNA reads as TGTGCCAGCAGCTTGGTGGCGGGGGGGCCTAATGAGCAGTTCTTC.

In its sample, this clonotype was seen a few times. V and J are TRBV20-1 and TRBJ2-1, with TRBD2 identical over 11 bases. Germline lookup yields CDR1 DFQATT and CDR2 SNEGSKA (reference sequence). Trimming cost V 6 bases and J 9 bases; bases outside gene matches: 16. The CDR3 runs 16 residues. CDR3 in amino acids: CSAIKGLAVTFSEQFF. The CDR3 coding sequence is TGCAGTGCGATAAAGGGACTAGCGGTAACCTTCAGTGAGCAGTTCTTC.